Listed below are T cell receptor beta chains from one sample, sequenced in a study of T cells in Graves' hyperthyroidism and ophthalmopathy. TCRdb ran MiXCR on the multiplex PCR reads and lists one entry per CDR3 protein. This sample has 540,000 or so distinct CDR3 sequences, with 15% to 18% found just once. The sequencing input was blood. The source is a woman aged 25 to 39 with Graves' hyperthyroidism. CDR3s include the opening cysteine and the closing phenylalanine or tryptophan. A D gene is named only where the DNA matches it firmly. Size is omitted from some rows. Given values are once, few, many or a class for expanded clones.

>many|17|TRBV12-3/TRBV12-4|TRBJ2-2|TRBD2
TGTGCCAGCAACCCCACTCGAGCGGGAGTCGGCACCGGGGAGCTGTTTTTT
CASNPTRAGVGTGELFF
>many|15|TRBV19|TRBJ2-3|-
TGTGCCTCAGGAGGATGGGGTGAGATCACAGATACGCAGTATTTT
CASGGWGEITDTQYF
>-|17|TRBV11-2|TRBJ1-5|-
TGTGCCAGCAGCTTAAGCGAGACAAAGTATAGCAATCAGCCCCAGCATTTT
CASSLSETKYSNQPQHF
>-|12|TRBV6-1|TRBJ2-5|-
TGTGCCAGCTCCATTCGGGGCAGGGGCCTGTACTTC
CASSIRGRGLYF
>many|14|TRBV18|TRBJ1-1|-
TGTGCCAGCTCACAATCCAAGAGTGGGACTGAAGCTTTCTTT
CASSQSKSGTEAFF
>many|16|TRBV20-1|TRBJ2-1|TRBD1
TGCAGTGCTAGTACGCCGGACAGGAGCTCCTACAATGAGCAGTTCTTC
CSASTPDRSSYNEQFF
>few|11|TRBV6-1|TRBJ2-1|-
TGTGCCAGCAGTGAGCCGGGTGAGCAGTTCTTC
CASSEPGEQFF
>many|19|TRBV28|TRBJ2-3|-
TGTGCCAGCAGTGACCCTTGGGAAGTCCTTAGGGGTAGCACAGATACGCAGTATTTT
CASSDPWEVLRGSTDTQYF
>many|12|TRBV7-2|TRBJ2-5|-
TGTGCCAGCAGCTTAACGAGGGAGACCCAGTACTTC
CASSLTRETQYF
>-|15|TRBV7-9|TRBJ2-2|TRBD2
TGTGCCAGCAGCCCCGCAGCGGGAGGTGGCGGGGAGCTGTTTTTT
CASSPAAGGGGELFF
>many|14|TRBV27|TRBJ1-5|-
TGTGCCAGCAGTTTATACGGGGGGCGTCAGCCCCAGCATTTT
CASSLYGGRQPQHF
>few|15|TRBV4-2|TRBJ2-3|TRBD1
TGTGCCAGCAGCGGGACAGGGCATAATGCGGATACGCAGTATTTT
CASSGTGHNADTQYF
>few|18|TRBV12-3/TRBV12-4|TRBJ2-1|TRBD2
TGTGCCAGCAGTTTAGGGGGGACTAGCGGGAGTTTCATCAATGAGCAGTTCTTC
CASSLGGTSGSFINEQFF
>-|16|TRBV4-1|TRBJ1-2|-
TGCGCCAGCAGCCAAGTTCTCGCCAGAACTAACTATGGCTACACCTTC
CASSQVLARTNYGYTF
>many|15|TRBV5-1|TRBJ2-1|-
TGCGCCAGCAGCTTGGTCACAGCAGCATACAATGAGCAGTTCTTC
CASSLVTAAYNEQFF
>many|14|TRBV27|TRBJ1-2|TRBD1
TGTGCCAGCAGGAGGGGGACAGCCGCCCAGGGCTACACCTTC
CASRRGTAAQGYTF
>many|17|TRBV7-2|TRBJ1-3|-
TGTGCCAGCAGCGTACTTGCAGGGATACCCTCTGGAAACACCATATATTTT
CASSVLAGIPSGNTIYF
>many|10|TRBV20-1|TRBJ1-2|-
TGCAGTGCTAGGGGCTATGGCTACACCTTC
CSARGYGYTF
>many|16|TRBV11-2|TRBJ1-3|-
TGTGCCAGCAGCCCGAGTATTGGTGACTCTGGAAACACCATATATTTT
CASSPSIGDSGNTIYF
>many|13|TRBV15|TRBJ1-1|-
TGTGCCACCAGCGCCGGGGCGAACACTGAAGCTTTCTTT
CATSAGANTEAFF
>-|14|TRBV20-1|TRBJ2-3|TRBD1
TGCAGTGCTGGGGACAGGGTAGCGGAAGATACGCAGTATTTT
CSAGDRVAEDTQYF
>many|13|TRBV29-1|TRBJ1-1|-
TGCAGCGTTTGGGGGTTGCTGAACACTGAAGCTTTCTTT
CSVWGLLNTEAFF
>many|14|TRBV3-1|TRBJ2-2|TRBD1
TGTGCCAGCAGTTCCGGGACAGGTGCCGGGGAGCTGTTTTTT
CASSSGTGAGELFF
>-|17|TRBV12-3/TRBV12-4|TRBJ2-2|TRBD2
TGTGCCAGCTCACCATTTATGCGGGAGCTGTACACCGGGGAGCTGTTTTTT
CASSPFMRELYTGELFF
>few|17|TRBV12-5|TRBJ1-6|-
TGTGCTAGTGGTTTGGTGGACAGAAGCTCCTATAATTCACCCCTCCACTTT
CASGLVDRSSYNSPLHF
>-|16|TRBV9|TRBJ2-1|TRBD2
TGTGCCAGCAGCGTAAGTGGGCGGGAGAACTCCAATGAGCAGTCCTTC
CASSVSGRENSNEQSF
>-|13|TRBV4-3|TRBJ2-7|-
TGCGCCAGCAGCCTCGATGGCGGGTTTGAGCAGTACTTC
CASSLDGGFEQYF
>many|13|TRBV20-1|TRBJ2-1|TRBD2
TGCAGTGCCCCGGGACGCGGGAGGAATGAGCAGTTCTTC
CSAPGRGRNEQFF
>many|18|TRBV7-2|TRBJ2-5|TRBD2
TGTGCCAGCAGCGCGGGACCCGCTAGCGGGAGAGCGGCCGGGACCCAGTACTTC
CASSAGPASGRAAGTQYF
>-|15|TRBV10-3|TRBJ2-3|TRBD2
TGTGCCATCAGTCGACTAGCGGGAGACACAGATACGCAGTATTTT
CAISRLAGDTDTQYF
>many|15|TRBV2|TRBJ1-5|-
TGTGCCAGCACTGGAGGGGAGCGGGGCAATCAGCCCCAGCATTTT
CASTGGERGNQPQHF
>many|14|TRBV7-2|TRBJ2-4|-
TGTGCCAGCAGCTTATCATCCTGGGAAAACATTCAGTACTTC
CASSLSSWENIQYF
>many|13|TRBV5-1|TRBJ2-7|-
TGCGCCAGCAGCTTGACAGGGTCCCACGAGCAGTACTTC
CASSLTGSHEQYF
>many|15|TRBV5-1|TRBJ2-7|-
TGCGCCAGCAGCTTCCGGACTTCGGAGACCTACGAGCAGTACTTC
CASSFRTSETYEQYF
>many|15|TRBV13|TRBJ1-6|TRBD1
TGTGCCAGCAGCTTTTACTCCTCAGGGGGTTCACCCCTCCACTTT
CASSFYSSGGSPLHF
>few|17|TRBV10-3|TRBJ2-3|-
TGTGCCATCAGTGAGTCGGCCCTCCAACCTCGAGCAGATACGCAGTATTTT
CAISESALQPRADTQYF
>-|13|TRBV20-1|TRBJ2-1|TRBD2
TGCAGTGCCCAGGCTAGCGGGAGGAATGAGCAGTTCTTC
CSAQASGRNEQFF
>-|14|TRBV12-3/TRBV12-4|TRBJ2-7|-
TGTGCCAGCAGTGTAGCGGTGAGCTCCTACGAGCAGTACTTC
CASSVAVSSYEQYF
>many|15|TRBV10-2|TRBJ2-1|TRBD2
TGCGCCAGCAGGACCGGGACTAGCGGGACGAATGAGCAGTTCTTC
CASRTGTSGTNEQFF
>few|13|TRBV10-3|TRBJ2-1|TRBD1
TGTGCCATCAGTGTGACAGGGGAGCGTGAGCAGTTCTTC
CAISVTGEREQFF
>few|15|TRBV28|TRBJ2-5|TRBD2
TGTGCCAGCAGTTTTTTGGGGGAGGGTGGGGAGACCCAGTACTTC
CASSFLGEGGETQYF
>-|17|TRBV12-3/TRBV12-4|TRBJ1-1|TRBD1
TGTGCCAGCAGTTACCGCGGGACAGGGTTGACGAACACTGAAGCTTTCTTT
CASSYRGTGLTNTEAFF
>few|17|TRBV6-1|TRBJ1-6|-
TGTGCCAGCAGTCCGATTCCGGGGCTCTACCGTAATTCACCCCTCCACTTT
CASSPIPGLYRNSPLHF
>many|15|TRBV18|TRBJ2-7|TRBD2
TGTGCCAGCAGCCCGGGACTAGCGGGAGCCTACGAGCAGTACTTC
CASSPGLAGAYEQYF
>many|15|TRBV7-9|TRBJ1-1|-
TGTGCCAGCAGCCCCTTCGGATTATCCGGCACTGAAGCTTTCTTT
CASSPFGLSGTEAFF
>few|15|TRBV6-2/TRBV6-3|TRBJ1-1|TRBD1
TGTGCCAGCAGTTACAAATTGGGACAGGGGATTGAAGCTTTCTTT
CASSYKLGQGIEAFF
>few|18|TRBV3-1|TRBJ2-3|TRBD2
TGTGCCAGCAGCCAAGCCTTCAGGTCGGGAGGTAGCACAGATACGCAGTATTTT
CASSQAFRSGGSTDTQYF
>-|15|TRBV3-1|TRBJ2-7|TRBD2
TGTGCCAGCAGCAGGGGACTAGCGGGACAATACGAGCAGTACTTC
CASSRGLAGQYEQYF
>-|17|TRBV11-2|TRBJ2-1|-
TGTGCCAGCAGCTTAGATCGTTGGGGCGGGGCCTACAATGAGCAGTTCTTC
CASSLDRWGGAYNEQFF
>-|11|TRBV5-5|TRBJ1-6|-
TGTGCCAGCAGCTTCAATTCACCCCTCCACTTT
CASSFNSPLHF
>many|17|TRBV25-1|TRBJ1-5|TRBD1
TGTGCCAGCTCCCCCGCCGGGACAGGTCTTAGCAATCAGCCCCAGCATTTT
CASSPAGTGLSNQPQHF
>many|15|TRBV7-3|TRBJ2-1|-
TGTGCCAGCAGCGGGGGGCGCGGTCCCCCCAATGAGCAGTTCTTC
CASSGGRGPPNEQFF
>many|15|TRBV5-1|TRBJ2-7|TRBD1
TGCGCCAGCAGCCGTTCTGGGACAGGGGACTACGAGCAGTACTTC
CASSRSGTGDYEQYF
>many|19|TRBV20-1|TRBJ2-1|TRBD2
TGCAGTGCTAGAGAACATGGGACTAGAGCGGGTGCCAGGGGAGGGGAGCAGTTCTTC
CSAREHGTRAGARGGEQFF
>-|16|TRBV7-9|TRBJ2-2|-
TGTGCCAGCAGCGTGACCGGACAGCAACTAACCGGGGAGCTGTTTTTT
CASSVTGQQLTGELFF
>many|16|TRBV18|TRBJ2-3|TRBD2
TGTGCCAGCTCACCGTTCAGACTAGCGAACACAGATACGCAGTATTTT
CASSPFRLANTDTQYF
>many|14|TRBV5-1|TRBJ2-7|TRBD1
TGCGCCAGCACCCATAGACAGGGTTTCTACGAGCAGTACTTC
CASTHRQGFYEQYF